Described below is a single TCR beta chain sequence and its context. Its target is not known. The data were taken from a study of vaccination effects on CD4 cells after COVID-19. The CDR3 runs to 13 residues. Per germline, CDR1 SNHLY and CDR2 FYNNEI. V was trimmed by 4 bases and J by 5 bases, leaving 8 bases between them. Only in-frame clones appear in the TCRdb table, and some are missing; sequencing was by immunoSEQ multiplex PCR. Of 50,000 or so clones in the sample, over 60% are singletons; the top ten hold approximately 5.4%. CD4+ T cells were isolated after 10 days of culture. A positive SARS-CoV-2 PCR test fell between March and December 2020. Two-dose BNT162b2 or mRNA-1273 vaccination was given to participants.

The clonotype originates from a human donor who had a prior SARS-CoV-2 infection. This sample comprised CD4+ T cells from PBMCs cultured without peptide, obtained after COVID-19 vaccination. The chain employs TRBV2 and TRBJ2-2; D is uncertain. CDR3 loop: CASSVAPTGELFF. CDR3 in DNA: TGTGCCAGCAGTGTCGCACCGACCGGGGAGCTGTTTTTT.